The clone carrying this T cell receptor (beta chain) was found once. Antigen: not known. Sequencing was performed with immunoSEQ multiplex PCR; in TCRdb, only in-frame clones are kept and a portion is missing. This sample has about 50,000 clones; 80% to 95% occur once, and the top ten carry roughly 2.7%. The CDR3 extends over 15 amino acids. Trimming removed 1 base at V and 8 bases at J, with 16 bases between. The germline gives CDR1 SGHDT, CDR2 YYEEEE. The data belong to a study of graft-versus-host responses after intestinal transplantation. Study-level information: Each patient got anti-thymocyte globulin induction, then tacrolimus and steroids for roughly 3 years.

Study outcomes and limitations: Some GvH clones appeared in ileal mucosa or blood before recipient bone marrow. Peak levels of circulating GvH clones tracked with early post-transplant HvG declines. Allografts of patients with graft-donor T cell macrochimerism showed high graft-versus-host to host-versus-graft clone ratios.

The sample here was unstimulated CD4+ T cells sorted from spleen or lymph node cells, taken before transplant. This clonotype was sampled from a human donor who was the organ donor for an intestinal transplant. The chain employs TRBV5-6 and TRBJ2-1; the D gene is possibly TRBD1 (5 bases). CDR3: CASSLLGQATYEQFF. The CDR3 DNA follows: TGTGCCAGCAGCTTGTTGGGGCAGGCGACCTATGAGCAGTTCTTC.